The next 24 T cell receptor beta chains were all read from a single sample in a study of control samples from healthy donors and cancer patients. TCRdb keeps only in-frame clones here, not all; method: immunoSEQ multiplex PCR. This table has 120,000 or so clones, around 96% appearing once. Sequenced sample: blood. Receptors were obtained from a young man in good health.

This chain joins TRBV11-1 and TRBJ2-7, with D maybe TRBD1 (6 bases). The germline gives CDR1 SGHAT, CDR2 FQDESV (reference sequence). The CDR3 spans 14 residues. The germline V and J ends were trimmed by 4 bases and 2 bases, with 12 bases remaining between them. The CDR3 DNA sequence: TGTGCCAGCAGCTCTGGGACAAGACCCTACGAGCAGTACTTC. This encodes CASSSGTRPYEQYF. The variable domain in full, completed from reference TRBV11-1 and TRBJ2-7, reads EAEVAQSPRYKITEKSQAVAFWCDPISGHATLYWYRQILGQGPELLVQFQDESVVDDSQLPKDRFSAERLKGVDSTLKIQPAELGDSAMYLCASSSGTRPYEQYFGPGTRLTVT.

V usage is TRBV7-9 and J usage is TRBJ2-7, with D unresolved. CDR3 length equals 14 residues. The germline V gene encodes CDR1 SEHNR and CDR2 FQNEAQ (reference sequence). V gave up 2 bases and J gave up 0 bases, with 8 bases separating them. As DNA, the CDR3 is TGTGCCAGCAGCTTACAACATCTCTCCTACGAGCAGTACTTC. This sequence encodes CASSLQHLSYEQYF.

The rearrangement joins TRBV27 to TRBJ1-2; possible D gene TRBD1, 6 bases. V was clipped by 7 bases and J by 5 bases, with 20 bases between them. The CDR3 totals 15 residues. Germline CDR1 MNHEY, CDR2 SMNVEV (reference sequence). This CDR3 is CASKLGSGAGYGYTF. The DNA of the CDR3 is TGTGCCAGCAAACTTGGCTCAGGGGCAGGTTATGGCTACACCTTC.

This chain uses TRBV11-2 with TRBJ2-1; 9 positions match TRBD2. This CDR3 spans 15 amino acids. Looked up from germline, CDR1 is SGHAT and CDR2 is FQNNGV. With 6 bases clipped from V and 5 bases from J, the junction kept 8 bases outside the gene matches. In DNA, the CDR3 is TGTGCCAGCAGTCCGCTAGCGGGGAGAAACAATGAGCAGTTCTTC. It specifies CASSPLAGRNNEQFF.

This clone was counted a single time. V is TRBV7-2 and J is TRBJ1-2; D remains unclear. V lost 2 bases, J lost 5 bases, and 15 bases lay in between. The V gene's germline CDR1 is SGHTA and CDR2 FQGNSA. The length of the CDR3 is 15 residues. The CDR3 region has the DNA TGTGCCAGCAGCTTAACCGGTTCCGGGATGTATGGCTACACCTTC. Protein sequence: CASSLTGSGMYGYTF.

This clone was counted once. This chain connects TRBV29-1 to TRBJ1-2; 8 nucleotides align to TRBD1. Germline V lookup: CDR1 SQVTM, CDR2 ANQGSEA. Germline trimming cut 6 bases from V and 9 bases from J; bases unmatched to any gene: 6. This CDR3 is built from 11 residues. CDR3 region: CSVRTGSSYTF. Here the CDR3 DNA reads TGCAGCGTCCGGACAGGGAGCAGCTACACCTTC.

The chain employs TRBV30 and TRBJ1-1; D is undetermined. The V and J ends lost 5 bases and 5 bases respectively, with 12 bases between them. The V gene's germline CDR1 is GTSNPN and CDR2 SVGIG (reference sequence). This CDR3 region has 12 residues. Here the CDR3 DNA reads TGTGCCTGGGCCTCCGACGGAACTGAAGCTTTCTTT. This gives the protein CAWASDGTEAFF. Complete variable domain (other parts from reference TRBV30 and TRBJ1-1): SQTIHQWPATLVQPVGSPLSLECTVEGTSNPNLYWYRQAAGRGLQLLFYSVGIGQISSEVPQNLSASRPQDRQFILSSKKLLLSDSGFYLCAWASDGTEAFFGQGTRLTVV.

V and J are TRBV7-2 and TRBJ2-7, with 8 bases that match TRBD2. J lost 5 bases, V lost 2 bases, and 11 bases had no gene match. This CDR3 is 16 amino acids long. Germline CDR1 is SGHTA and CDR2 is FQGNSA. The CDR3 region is CASSLFGSSGGDEQYF. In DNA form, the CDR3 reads TGTGCCAGCAGCTTATTCGGGTCGAGCGGGGGCGACGAGCAGTACTTC.

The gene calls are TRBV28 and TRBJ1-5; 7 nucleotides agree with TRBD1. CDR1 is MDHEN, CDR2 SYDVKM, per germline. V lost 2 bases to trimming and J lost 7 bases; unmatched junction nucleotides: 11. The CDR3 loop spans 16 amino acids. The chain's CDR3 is CASSLPSRGTAQPQHF. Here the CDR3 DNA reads TGTGCCAGCAGTTTACCGTCCAGGGGGACGGCGCAGCCCCAGCATTTT.

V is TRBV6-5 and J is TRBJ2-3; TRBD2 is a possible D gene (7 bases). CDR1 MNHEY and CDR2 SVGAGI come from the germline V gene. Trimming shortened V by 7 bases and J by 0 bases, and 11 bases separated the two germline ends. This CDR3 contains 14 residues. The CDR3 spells CASNRGASTDTQYF. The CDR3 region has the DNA TGTGCCAGCAATCGGGGGGCAAGCACAGATACGCAGTATTTT.

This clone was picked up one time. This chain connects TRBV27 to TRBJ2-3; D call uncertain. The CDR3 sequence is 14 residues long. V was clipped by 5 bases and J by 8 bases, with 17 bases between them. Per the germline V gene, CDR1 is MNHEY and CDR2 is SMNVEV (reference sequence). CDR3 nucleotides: TGTGCCAGCAGTAACGGTGGACGGCAGAGTACGCAGTATTTT. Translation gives CASSNGGRQSTQYF.

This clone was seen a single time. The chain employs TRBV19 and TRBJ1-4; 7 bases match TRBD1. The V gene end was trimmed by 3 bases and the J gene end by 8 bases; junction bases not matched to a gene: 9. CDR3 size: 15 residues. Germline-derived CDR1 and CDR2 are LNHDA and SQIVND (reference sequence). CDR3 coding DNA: TGTGCCAGTAGTATTTGGGCAGGGGGAATCGAAAAACTGTTTTTT. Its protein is CASSIWAGGIEKLFF.

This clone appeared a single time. CDR3 bases: TGTGCCAGCTCACCAATGGTGGGGGACCTAAACGAGCAGTACTTC. It codes for CASSPMVGDLNEQYF. The V call is TRBV18, the J call TRBJ2-7; D may match TRBD1 or TRBD2 (5 bases each). V was clipped by 2 bases and J by 5 bases, with 16 bases between them. The CDR3 runs 15 residues. Germline V gives CDR1 KGHSH, CDR2 LQKENI. Supplemented by reference TRBV18 and TRBJ2-7, the full variable domain reads NAGVMQNPRHLVRRRGQEARLRCSPMKGHSHVYWYRQLPEEGLKFMVYLQKENIIDESGMPKERFSAEFPKEGPSILRIQQVVRGDSAAYFCASSPMVGDLNEQYFGPGTRLTVT.

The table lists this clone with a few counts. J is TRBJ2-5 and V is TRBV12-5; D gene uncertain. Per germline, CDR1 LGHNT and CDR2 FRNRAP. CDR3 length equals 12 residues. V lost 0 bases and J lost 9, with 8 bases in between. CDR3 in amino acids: CASGLVDDPQYF. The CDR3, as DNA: TGTGCTAGTGGTTTGGTAGACGACCCCCAGTACTTC.

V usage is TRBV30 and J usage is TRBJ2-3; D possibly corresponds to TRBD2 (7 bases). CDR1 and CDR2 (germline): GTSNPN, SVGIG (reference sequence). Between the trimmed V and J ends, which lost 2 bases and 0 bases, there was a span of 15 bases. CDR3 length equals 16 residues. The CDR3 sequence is CAWSLLRGLSTDTQYF. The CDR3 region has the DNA TGTGCCTGGAGTCTCTTGCGGGGGCTAAGCACAGATACGCAGTATTTT.

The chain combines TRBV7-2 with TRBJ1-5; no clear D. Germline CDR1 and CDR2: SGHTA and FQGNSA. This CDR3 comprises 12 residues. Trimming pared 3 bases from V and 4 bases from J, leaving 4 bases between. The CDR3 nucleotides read TGTGCCAGCAGCTTTGTTAATCAGCCCCAGCATTTT. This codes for CASSFVNQPQHF.

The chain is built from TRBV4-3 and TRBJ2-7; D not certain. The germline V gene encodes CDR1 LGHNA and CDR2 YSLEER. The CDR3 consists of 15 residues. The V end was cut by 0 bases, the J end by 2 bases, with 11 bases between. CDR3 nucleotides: TGCGCCAGCAGCCAAGATCTAGGTGATACCTACGAGCAGTACTTC. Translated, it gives CASSQDLGDTYEQYF.

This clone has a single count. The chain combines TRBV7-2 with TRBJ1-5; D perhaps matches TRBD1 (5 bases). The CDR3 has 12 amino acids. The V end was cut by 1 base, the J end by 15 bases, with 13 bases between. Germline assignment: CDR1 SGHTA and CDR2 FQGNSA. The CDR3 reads CASSLEGTDRHF. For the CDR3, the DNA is TGTGCCAGCAGCTTAGAGGGGACCGATAGGCATTTT. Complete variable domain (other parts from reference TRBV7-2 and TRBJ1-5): GAGVSQSPSNKVTEKGKDVELRCDPISGHTALYWYRQSLGQGLEFLIYFQGNSAPDKSGLPSDRFSAERTGGSVSTLTIQRTQQEDSAVYLCASSLEGTDRHFGDGTRLSIL.

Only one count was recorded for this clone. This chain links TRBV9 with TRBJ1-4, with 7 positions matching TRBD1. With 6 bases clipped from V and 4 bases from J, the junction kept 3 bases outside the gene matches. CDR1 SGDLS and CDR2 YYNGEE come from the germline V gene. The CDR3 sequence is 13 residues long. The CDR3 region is CASKGADNEKLFF. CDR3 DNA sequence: TGTGCCAGCAAGGGGGCGGATAATGAAAAACTGTTTTTT.

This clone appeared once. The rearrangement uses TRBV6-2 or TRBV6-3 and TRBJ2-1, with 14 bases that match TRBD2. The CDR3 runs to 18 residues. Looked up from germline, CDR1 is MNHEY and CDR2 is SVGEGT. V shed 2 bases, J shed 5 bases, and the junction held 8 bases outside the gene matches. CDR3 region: CASSYETSGGAGNNEQFF. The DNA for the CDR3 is TGTGCCAGCAGTTACGAGACTAGCGGGGGGGCTGGTAACAATGAGCAGTTCTTC.

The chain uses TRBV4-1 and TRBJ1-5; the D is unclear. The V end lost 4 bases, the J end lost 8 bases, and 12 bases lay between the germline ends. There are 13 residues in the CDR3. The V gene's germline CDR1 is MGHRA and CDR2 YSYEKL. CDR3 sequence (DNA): TGCGCCAGCAGCCGTGGACTAATGGAGCCCCAGCATTTT. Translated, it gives CASSRGLMEPQHF.

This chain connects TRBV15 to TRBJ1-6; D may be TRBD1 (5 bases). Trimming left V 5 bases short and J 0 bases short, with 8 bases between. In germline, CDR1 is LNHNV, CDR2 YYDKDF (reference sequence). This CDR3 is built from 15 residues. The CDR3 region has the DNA TGTGCCACCAGCGTGAGGGGCTCCTATAATTCACCCCTCCACTTT. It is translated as CATSVRGSYNSPLHF.

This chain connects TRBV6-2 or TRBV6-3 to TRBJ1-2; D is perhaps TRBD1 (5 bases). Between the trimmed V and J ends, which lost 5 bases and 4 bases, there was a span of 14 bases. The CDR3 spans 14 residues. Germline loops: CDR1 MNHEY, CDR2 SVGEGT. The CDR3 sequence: CASSPIDRLYGYTF. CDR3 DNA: TGTGCCAGCAGTCCAATCGACAGACTCTATGGCTACACCTTC.

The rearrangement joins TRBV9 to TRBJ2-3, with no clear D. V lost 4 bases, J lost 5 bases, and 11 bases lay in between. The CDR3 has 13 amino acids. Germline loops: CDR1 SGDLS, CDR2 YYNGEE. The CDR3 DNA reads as TGTGCCAGCAGCACCTGGTCTGAAGATACGCAGTATTTT. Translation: CASSTWSEDTQYF. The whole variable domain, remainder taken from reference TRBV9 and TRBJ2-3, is DSGVTQTPKHLITATGQRVTLRCSPRSGDLSVYWYQQSLDQGLQFLIQYYNGEERAKGNILERFSAQQFPDLHSELNLSSLELGDSALYFCASSTWSEDTQYFGPGTRLTVL.